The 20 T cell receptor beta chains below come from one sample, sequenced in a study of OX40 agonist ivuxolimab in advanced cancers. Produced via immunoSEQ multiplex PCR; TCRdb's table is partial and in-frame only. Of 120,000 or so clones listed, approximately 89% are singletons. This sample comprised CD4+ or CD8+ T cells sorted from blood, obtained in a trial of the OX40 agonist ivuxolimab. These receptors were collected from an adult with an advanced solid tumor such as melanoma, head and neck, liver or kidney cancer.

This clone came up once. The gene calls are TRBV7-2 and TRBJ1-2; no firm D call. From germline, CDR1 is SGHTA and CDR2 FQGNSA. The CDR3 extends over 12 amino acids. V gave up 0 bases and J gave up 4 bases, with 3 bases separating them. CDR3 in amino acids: CASSLASYGYTF. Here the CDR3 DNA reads TGTGCCAGCAGCTTAGCCAGCTATGGCTACACCTTC.

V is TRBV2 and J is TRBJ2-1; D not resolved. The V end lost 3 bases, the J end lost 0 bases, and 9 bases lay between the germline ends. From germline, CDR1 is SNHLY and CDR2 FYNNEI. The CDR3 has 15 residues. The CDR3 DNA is TGTGCCAGCAGTGAGAAGCGACTCTCCTACAATGAGCAGTTCTTC. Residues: CASSEKRLSYNEQFF.

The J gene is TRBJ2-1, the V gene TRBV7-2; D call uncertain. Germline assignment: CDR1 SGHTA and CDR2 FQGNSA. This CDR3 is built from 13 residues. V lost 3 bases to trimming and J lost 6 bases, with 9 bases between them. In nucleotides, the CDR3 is TGTGCCAGCAGCTTTAATCTGGGCAATGAGCAGTTCTTC. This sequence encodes CASSFNLGNEQFF.

CDR3 sequence reads: CASSSGASEQFF. The CDR3 nucleotides are TGTGCCAGCAGTTCTGGGGCGAGTGAGCAGTTCTTC. The chain has TRBV27 and TRBJ2-1, with TRBD1 as a possible D gene (5 bases). CDR1 and CDR2 (germline): MNHEY, SMNVEV (reference sequence). V lost 4 bases, J lost 9 bases, and 10 bases lay in between. CDR3 length: 12 residues.

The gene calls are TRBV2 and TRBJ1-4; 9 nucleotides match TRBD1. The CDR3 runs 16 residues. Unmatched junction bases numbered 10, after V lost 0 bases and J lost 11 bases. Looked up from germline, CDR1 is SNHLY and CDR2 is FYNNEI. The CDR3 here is CASSEAVGQGTEKLFF. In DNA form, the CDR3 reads TGTGCCAGCAGTGAAGCCGTGGGACAGGGCACTGAGAAACTGTTTTTT.

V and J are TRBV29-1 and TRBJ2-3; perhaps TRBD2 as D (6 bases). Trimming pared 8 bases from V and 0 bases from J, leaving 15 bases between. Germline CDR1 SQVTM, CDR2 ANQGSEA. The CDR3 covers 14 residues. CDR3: CSLRGAGSTDTQYF. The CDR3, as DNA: TGCAGCTTGCGCGGGGCGGGTAGCACAGATACGCAGTATTTT.

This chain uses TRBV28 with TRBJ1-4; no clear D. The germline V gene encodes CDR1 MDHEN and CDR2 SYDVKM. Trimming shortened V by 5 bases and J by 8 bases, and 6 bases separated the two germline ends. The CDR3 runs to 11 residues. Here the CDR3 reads CASSPQEKLFF. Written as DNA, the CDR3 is TGTGCCAGCAGTCCACAGGAAAAACTGTTTTTT.

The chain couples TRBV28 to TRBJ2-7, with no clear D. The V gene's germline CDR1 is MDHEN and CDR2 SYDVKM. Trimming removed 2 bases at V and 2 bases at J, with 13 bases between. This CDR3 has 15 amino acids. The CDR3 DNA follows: TGTGCCAGCAGTTTAATAACAGCGACCCCCTACGAGCAGTACTTC. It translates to CASSLITATPYEQYF.

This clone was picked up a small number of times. The CDR3 sequence is CASSLAAGQYYGYTF. The CDR3 nucleotides read TGTGCCAGCAGCTTAGCGGCGGGACAGTACTATGGCTACACCTTC. V and J are TRBV7-9 and TRBJ1-2, with TRBD1 identical over 7 bases. The germline gives CDR1 SEHNR, CDR2 FQNEAQ (reference sequence). This CDR3 has 15 amino acids. The V segment lost 0 bases and the J segment 3 bases; nucleotides outside the gene matches: 4.

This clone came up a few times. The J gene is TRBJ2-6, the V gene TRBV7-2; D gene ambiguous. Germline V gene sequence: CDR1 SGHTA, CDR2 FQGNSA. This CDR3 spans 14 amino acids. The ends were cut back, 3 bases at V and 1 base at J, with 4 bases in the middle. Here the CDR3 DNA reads TGTGCCAGCAGCTTGAGGTCTGGGGCCAACGTCCTGACTTTC. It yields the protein CASSLRSGANVLTF. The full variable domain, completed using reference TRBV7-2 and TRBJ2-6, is GAGVSQSPSNKVTEKGKDVELRCDPISGHTALYWYRQSLGQGLEFLIYFQGNSAPDKSGLPSDRFSAERTGGSVSTLTIQRTQQEDSAVYLCASSLRSGANVLTFGAGSRLTVL.

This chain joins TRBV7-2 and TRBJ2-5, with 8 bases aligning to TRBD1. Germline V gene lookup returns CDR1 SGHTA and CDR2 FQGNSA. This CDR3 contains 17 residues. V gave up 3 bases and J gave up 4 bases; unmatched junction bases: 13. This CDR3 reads CASSFVRTGGILETQYF. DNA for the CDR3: TGTGCCAGCAGCTTCGTGCGAACAGGGGGAATTTTAGAGACCCAGTACTTC.

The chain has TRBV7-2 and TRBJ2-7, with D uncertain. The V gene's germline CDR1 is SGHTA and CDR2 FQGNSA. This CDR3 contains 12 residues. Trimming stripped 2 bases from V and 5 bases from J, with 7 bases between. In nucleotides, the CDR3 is TGTGCCAGCAGCTTATCGAGCCACGAGCAGTACTTC. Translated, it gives CASSLSSHEQYF.

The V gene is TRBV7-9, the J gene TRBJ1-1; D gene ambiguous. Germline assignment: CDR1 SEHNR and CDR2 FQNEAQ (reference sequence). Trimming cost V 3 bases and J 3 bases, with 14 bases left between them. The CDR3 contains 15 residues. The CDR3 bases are TGTGCCAGCAGCTTCGGGCAGAATCGGGACACTGAAGCTTTCTTT. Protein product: CASSFGQNRDTEAFF.

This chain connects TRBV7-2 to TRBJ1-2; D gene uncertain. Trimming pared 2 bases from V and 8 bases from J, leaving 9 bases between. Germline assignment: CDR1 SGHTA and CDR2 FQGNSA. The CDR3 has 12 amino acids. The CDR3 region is CASSLSWAGYTF. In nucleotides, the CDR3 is TGTGCCAGCAGCTTAAGCTGGGCAGGCTACACCTTC.

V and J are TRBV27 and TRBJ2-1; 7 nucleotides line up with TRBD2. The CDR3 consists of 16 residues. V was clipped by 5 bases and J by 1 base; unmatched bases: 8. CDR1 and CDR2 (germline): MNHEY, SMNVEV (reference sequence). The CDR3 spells CASSPGGAGSYNEQFF. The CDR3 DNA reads TGTGCCAGCAGTCCGGGGGGAGCGGGTTCCTACAATGAGCAGTTCTTC.

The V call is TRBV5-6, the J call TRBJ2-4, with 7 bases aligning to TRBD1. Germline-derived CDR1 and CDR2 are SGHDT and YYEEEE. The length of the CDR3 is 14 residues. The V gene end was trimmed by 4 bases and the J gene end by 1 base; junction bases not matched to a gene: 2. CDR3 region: CASSPQGAKNIQYF. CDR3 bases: TGTGCCAGCAGCCCACAGGGGGCCAAAAACATTCAGTACTTC.

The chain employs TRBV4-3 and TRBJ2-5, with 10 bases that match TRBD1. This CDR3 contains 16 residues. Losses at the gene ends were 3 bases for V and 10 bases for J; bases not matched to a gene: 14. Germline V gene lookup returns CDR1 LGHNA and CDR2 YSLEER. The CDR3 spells CASSQFAAGTGVVQYF. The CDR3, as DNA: TGCGCCAGCAGCCAGTTCGCCGCCGGGACAGGGGTAGTCCAGTACTTC.

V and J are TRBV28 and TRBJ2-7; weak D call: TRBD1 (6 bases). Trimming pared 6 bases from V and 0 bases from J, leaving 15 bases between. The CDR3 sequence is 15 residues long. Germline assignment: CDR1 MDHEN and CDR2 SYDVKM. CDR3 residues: CASSPPGTHSYEQYF. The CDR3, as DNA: TGTGCCAGCAGCCCACCCGGGACACACTCCTACGAGCAGTACTTC.

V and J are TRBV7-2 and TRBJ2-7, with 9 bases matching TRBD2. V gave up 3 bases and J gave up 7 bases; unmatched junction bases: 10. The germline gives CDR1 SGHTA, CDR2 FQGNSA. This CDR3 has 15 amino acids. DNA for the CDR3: TGTGCCAGCAGCTTCGAAATAGCGGGAGCCGGGGAGCAGTACTTC. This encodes CASSFEIAGAGEQYF. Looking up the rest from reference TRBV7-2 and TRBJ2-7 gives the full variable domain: GAGVSQSPSNKVTEKGKDVELRCDPISGHTALYWYRQSLGQGLEFLIYFQGNSAPDKSGLPSDRFSAERTGGSVSTLTIQRTQQEDSAVYLCASSFEIAGAGEQYFGPGTRLTVT.

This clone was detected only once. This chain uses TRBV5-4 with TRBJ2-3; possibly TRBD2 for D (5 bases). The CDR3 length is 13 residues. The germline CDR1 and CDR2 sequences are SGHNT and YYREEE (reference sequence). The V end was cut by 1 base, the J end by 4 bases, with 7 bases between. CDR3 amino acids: CASSLYGADTQYF. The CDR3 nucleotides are TGTGCCAGCAGCTTGTACGGGGCAGATACGCAGTATTTT.